The rows below give T cell receptor beta chains drawn from one sample of a study of graft-versus-host responses after intestinal transplantation. Antigens for these TCRs are unknown. Clones were sequenced by immunoSEQ multiplex PCR, and TCRdb holds only the in-frame ones, with some missing. The table lists about 93,000 clones, 85% to 95% of them singletons. The sample consisted of unstimulated CD8+ T cells sorted from spleen or lymph node cells, taken before intestinal transplant. These receptors were obtained from a human donor who received an intestinal transplant. Both conserved end residues are part of each CDR3. A D gene is named only where the DNA matches it firmly. Where a row states a size, it is once, few, many or the class of an expanded clone; other rows omit it.

>TRBV7-2|.|TRBJ2-7|.
CASSLEGGVRLLVEQYF
TGTGCCAGCAGCTTAGAAGGCGGTGTGAGGCTACTGGTCGAGCAGTACTTC
>TRBV27|.|TRBJ2-3|.
CASSPDSGDTQYF
TGTGCCAGCAGCCCCGACTCTGGAGATACGCAGTATTTT
>TRBV19|.|TRBJ1-5|.
CASTIRGGLGQPQHF
TGTGCCAGTACCATAAGGGGTGGACTAGGTCAGCCCCAGCATTTT
>TRBV5-8|.|TRBJ1-5|.
CASSPRGGINQPQHF
TGTGCCAGCAGCCCCCGGGGAGGGATTAATCAGCCCCAGCATTTT
>TRBV29-1|.|TRBJ2-3|TRBD2
CSVVLWVLAGGSTTDTQYF
TGCAGCGTTGTTCTCTGGGTCCTAGCGGGGGGCTCGACCACAGATACGCAGTATTTT
>TRBV5-4|once|TRBJ1-1|.
CASSLGAENTEAFF
TGTGCCAGCAGCTTGGGGGCAGAGAACACTGAAGCTTTCTTT
>TRBV2|.|TRBJ1-1|.
CASEGGWGKTTEAFF
TGTGCCAGCGAGGGAGGGTGGGGGAAGACCACTGAAGCTTTCTTT
>TRBV19|.|TRBJ2-1|.
CASRPSQYNEQFF
TGTGCCAGTAGACCTTCCCAGTACAATGAGCAGTTCTTC
>TRBV29-1|.|TRBJ2-3|.
CSVDGGGPDTQYF
TGCAGCGTTGATGGCGGGGGCCCAGATACGCAGTATTTT
>TRBV7-9|.|TRBJ2-7|.
CASSSRGPSYEQYF
TGTGCCAGCAGCTCGCGCGGGCCTTCCTACGAGCAGTACTTC
>TRBV29-1|.|TRBJ1-1|.
CSVEWREGTEAFF
TGCAGCGTTGAATGGAGGGAAGGCACTGAAGCTTTCTTT
>TRBV5-6|.|TRBJ2-7|.
CASSLSAGGYEQYF
TGTGCCAGCAGCTTGTCGGCAGGAGGGTACGAGCAGTACTTC
>TRBV7-3|once|TRBJ2-5|TRBD2
CASSLFPGGQETQYF
TGTGCCAGCAGCTTATTCCCGGGGGGTCAAGAGACCCAGTACTTC
>TRBV19|.|TRBJ2-3|TRBD2
CASSNSGASTDTQYF
TGTGCCAGTAGTAATAGCGGGGCTAGCACAGATACGCAGTATTTT
>TRBV7-9|.|TRBJ2-5|TRBD1
CASSSTGAQSETQYF
TGTGCCAGCAGCTCGACAGGGGCCCAAAGTGAGACCCAGTACTTC
>TRBV19|.|TRBJ2-7|TRBD1
CASSILRPGQGPEQYF
TGTGCCAGTAGTATTCTACGGCCCGGACAGGGGCCCGAGCAGTACTTC
>TRBV4-1|.|TRBJ2-7|TRBD2
CASSQEWLASGGAGSYEQYF
TGCGCCAGCAGCCAAGAGTGGCTGGCTAGCGGGGGGGCCGGGTCCTACGAGCAGTACTTC
>TRBV4-1|.|TRBJ1-1|.
CASSDTSMNTEAFF
TGCGCCAGCAGCGACACTTCCATGAACACTGAAGCTTTCTTT
>TRBV7-2|.|TRBJ2-1|TRBD2
CASSLVAGGNNEQFF
TGTGCCAGCAGCTTAGTTGCGGGGGGCAACAATGAGCAGTTCTTC
>TRBV27|.|TRBJ1-4|.
CASTSLQSTNEKLFF
TGTGCCAGCACCTCACTACAATCAACTAATGAAAAACTGTTTTTT
>TRBV4-1|.|TRBJ2-1|TRBD2
CASSQLTAGEKNNEQFF
TGCGCCAGCAGCCAGCTTACAGCGGGAGAGAAGAACAATGAGCAGTTCTTC
>TRBV27|.|TRBJ1-1|TRBD1
CASSSTGEAFF
TGTGCCAGCAGTTCGACAGGGGAAGCTTTCTTT
>TRBV7-6|.|TRBJ2-7|TRBD1
CASQAGTGAYEQYF
TGTGCCAGCCAAGCCGGGACAGGGGCCTACGAGCAGTACTTC
>TRBV5-1|.|TRBJ2-1|.
CASSLAAGSYNEQFF
TGCGCCAGCAGCTTGGCCGCGGGCTCCTACAATGAGCAGTTCTTC
>TRBV10-2|.|TRBJ1-4|TRBD1
CASSYSDREGLGEKLFF
TGCGCCAGCAGTTACTCGGACAGGGAGGGATTGGGCGAAAAACTGTTTTTT
>TRBV29-1|.|TRBJ2-7|.
CSIELRVLYEQYF
TGCAGCATCGAGCTTCGAGTCCTCTACGAGCAGTACTTC
>TRBV7-9|once|TRBJ2-5|.
CASSGHGRETQYF
TGTGCCAGCAGCGGACATGGACGGGAGACCCAGTACTTC
>TRBV30|.|TRBJ2-7|.
CAWSLSETYEQYF
TGTGCCTGGAGTCTGTCAGAAACCTACGAGCAGTACTTC
>TRBV29-1|once|TRBJ1-3|TRBD1
CSVGGTGNSGNTIYF
TGCAGCGTTGGAGGGACAGGGAACTCTGGAAACACCATATATTTT
>TRBV7-8|once|TRBJ2-2|TRBD1
CASSLMQGDYGELFF
TGTGCCAGCAGCTTAATGCAGGGGGATTACGGGGAGCTGTTTTTT
>TRBV6-1|.|TRBJ2-7|.
CASSGQEYSYEQYF
TGTGCCAGCAGTGGACAGGAGTACTCCTACGAGCAGTACTTC
>TRBV5-1|.|TRBJ2-1|.
CASSLSLFERSYNEQFF
TGCGCCAGCAGCTTGTCTCTGTTCGAGCGGAGCTACAATGAGCAGTTCTTC